The T cell receptor (beta chain) described here comes from a study of T cell responses to AZD1222 COVID-19 vaccine. Some clones are missing from TCRdb's copy, which holds only in-frame ones; the method was immunoSEQ multiplex PCR. The top ten hold 2.8% of the sample, which has about 93,000 clones, about nine tenths seen once. Points on this clone: Its specificity is unknown.

Regarding the study as a whole: Researchers report vaccine-associated CD4 TCRs spanning spike, with dominance at 160-218 and 743-854. As reported, nearly half of all spike-specific TCRs target variant regions that are unmutated.

Trimming took off 3 bases at V and 3 bases at J, with 9 bases between the two ends. Germline V gene sequence: CDR1 DFQATT, CDR2 SNEGSKA (reference sequence). The CDR3 is made up of 14 amino acids. The sample in question was peripheral blood, obtained on day 0 of MenACWY control vaccination. This clonotype originated in an adult in good health. This chain links TRBV20-1 with TRBJ1-6, with TRBD1 as a possible D gene (5 bases). As DNA, the CDR3 is TGCAGTGCTAGTGTGAGGGGCTATAATTCACCCCTCCACTTT. Protein product: CSASVRGYNSPLHF.